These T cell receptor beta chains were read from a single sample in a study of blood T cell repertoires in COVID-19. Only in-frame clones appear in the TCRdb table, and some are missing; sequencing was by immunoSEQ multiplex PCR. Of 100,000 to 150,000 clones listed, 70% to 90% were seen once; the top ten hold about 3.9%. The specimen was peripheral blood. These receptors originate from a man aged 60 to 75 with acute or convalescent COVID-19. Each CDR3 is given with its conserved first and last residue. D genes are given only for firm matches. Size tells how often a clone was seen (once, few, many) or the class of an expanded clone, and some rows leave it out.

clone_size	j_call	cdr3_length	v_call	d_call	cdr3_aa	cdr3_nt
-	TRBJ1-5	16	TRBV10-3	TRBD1	CAISEGDREGNQPQHF	TGTGCCATCAGTGAGGGGGACAGGGAGGGCAATCAGCCCCAGCATTTT
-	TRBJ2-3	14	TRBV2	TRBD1	CASRGGQGSDTQYF	TGTGCCAGCAGAGGCGGACAGGGGTCAGATACGCAGTATTTT
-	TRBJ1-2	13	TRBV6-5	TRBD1	CASRGQGSYGYTF	TGTGCCAGCAGGGGACAGGGGTCCTATGGCTACACCTTC
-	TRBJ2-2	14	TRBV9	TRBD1	CASSGTGGPGELFF	TGTGCCAGCAGCGGGACAGGGGGCCCCGGGGAGCTGTTTTTT
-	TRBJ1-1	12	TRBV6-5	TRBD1	CASSPTGSEAFF	TGTGCCAGCAGTCCGACAGGGTCTGAAGCTTTCTTT
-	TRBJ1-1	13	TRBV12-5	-	CASGLYGKAEAFF	TGTGCTAGTGGTTTGTACGGGAAAGCTGAAGCTTTCTTT
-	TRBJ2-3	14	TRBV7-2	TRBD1	CASSSTGHTDTQYF	TGTGCCAGCAGTTCGACAGGGCACACAGATACGCAGTATTTT
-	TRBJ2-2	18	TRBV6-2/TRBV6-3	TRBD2	CASSYPTSGRTNTGELFF	TGTGCCAGCAGTTACCCGACTAGCGGGAGGACCAACACCGGGGAGCTGTTTTTT
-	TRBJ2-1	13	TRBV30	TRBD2	CAWSVNRASGTLF	TGTGCCTGGAGTGTAAACCGGGCTAGCGGGACGCTCTTC
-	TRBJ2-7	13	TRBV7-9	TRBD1	CASSYTGGGEQYF	TGTGCCAGCAGTTATACAGGGGGCGGTGAGCAGTACTTC
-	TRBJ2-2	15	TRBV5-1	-	CASSLEVRRTGELFF	TGCGCCAGCAGCTTGGAGGTGAGGAGAACCGGGGAGCTGTTTTTT
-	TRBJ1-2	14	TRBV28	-	CASSPTLMRYGYTF	TGTGCCAGCAGCCCGACTTTAATGCGCTATGGCTACACCTTC
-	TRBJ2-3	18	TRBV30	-	CAWSVIYPRRGSTDTQYF	TGTGCCTGGAGTGTAATTTATCCGAGGCGAGGGAGCACAGATACGCAGTATTTT
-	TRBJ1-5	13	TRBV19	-	CASGGRSDQPQHF	TGTGCCAGCGGAGGGAGGTCCGATCAGCCCCAGCATTTT
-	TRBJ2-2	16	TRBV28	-	CASSFGQATYTGELFF	TGTGCCAGCAGTTTTGGTCAGGCTACCTATACCGGGGAGCTGTTTTTT
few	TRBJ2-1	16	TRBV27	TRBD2	CASTPWAAGANNEQFF	TGTGCCAGCACCCCTTGGGCGGCGGGAGCGAACAATGAGCAGTTCTTC
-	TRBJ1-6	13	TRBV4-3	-	CASSQEAGSPLHF	TGCGCCAGCAGCCAAGAAGCGGGTTCACCCCTCCACTTT
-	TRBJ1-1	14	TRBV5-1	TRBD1	CASSPTNRGTEAFF	TGCGCCAGCAGCCCAACTAACAGGGGGACTGAAGCTTTCTTT
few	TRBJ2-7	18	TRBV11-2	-	CASSSLPLRADDSYEQYF	TGTGCCAGCAGCTCTCTTCCCCTGCGGGCCGACGACTCCTACGAGCAGTACTTC
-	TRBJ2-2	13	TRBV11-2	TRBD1	CASSLSGGGELFF	TGTGCCAGCAGCTTATCAGGGGGCGGGGAGCTGTTTTTT
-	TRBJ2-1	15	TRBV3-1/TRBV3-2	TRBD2	CASRRSGRVNNEQFF	TGTGCCAGCAGAAGAAGTGGGAGGGTTAACAATGAGCAGTTCTTC
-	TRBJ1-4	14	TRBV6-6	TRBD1	CASSGQGSNEKLFF	TGTGCCAGCAGTGGACAGGGATCTAATGAAAAACTGTTTTTT
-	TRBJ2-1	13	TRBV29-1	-	CSAQEGLYNEQFF	TGCAGCGCTCAGGAGGGACTCTACAATGAGCAGTTCTTC
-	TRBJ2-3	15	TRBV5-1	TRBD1	CASSPALQGADTQYF	TGCGCCAGCAGCCCCGCCCTCCAGGGGGCAGATACGCAGTATTTT
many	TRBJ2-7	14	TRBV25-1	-	CASSAPGTPYEQYF	TGTGCCAGCAGTGCCCCCGGGACACCGTACGAGCAGTACTTC
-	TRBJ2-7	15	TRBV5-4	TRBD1	CASSSRDRPEPPQYF	TGTGCCAGCAGCTCCCGGGACAGACCAGAACCACCGCAGTACTTC
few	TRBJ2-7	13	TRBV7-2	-	CASSLVGMGEQYF	TGTGCCAGCAGCTTAGTGGGCATGGGTGAGCAGTACTTC
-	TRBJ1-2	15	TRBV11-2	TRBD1	CASSLQTGGGYGYTF	TGTGCCAGCAGCTTACAGACAGGGGGAGGCTATGGCTACACCTTC
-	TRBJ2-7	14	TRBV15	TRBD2	CATSRGAGAYEQYF	TGTGCCACCAGCAGAGGGGCGGGAGCCTACGAGCAGTACTTC
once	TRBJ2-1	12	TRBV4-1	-	CASSLGGDEQFF	TGCGCCAGCTCCCTAGGGGGGGATGAGCAGTTCTTC
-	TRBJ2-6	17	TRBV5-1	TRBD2	CASSLWTSGSGANVLTF	TGCGCCAGCAGCTTGTGGACTAGCGGCTCTGGGGCCAACGTCCTGACTTTC
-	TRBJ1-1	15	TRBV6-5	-	CASSYGRGPFTEAFF	TGTGCCAGCAGTTACGGGAGGGGTCCTTTCACTGAAGCTTTCTTT
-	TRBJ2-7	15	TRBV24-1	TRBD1	CATSDPATGANEQYF	TGTGCCACCAGTGATCCGGCGACAGGGGCCAACGAGCAGTACTTC
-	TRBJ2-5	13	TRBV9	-	CASSPPYQETQYF	TGTGCCAGCAGCCCTCCGTACCAAGAGACCCAGTACTTC
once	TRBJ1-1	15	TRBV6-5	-	CASSFRNQGNTEAFF	TGTGCCAGCAGTTTCCGAAACCAGGGGAACACTGAAGCTTTCTTT
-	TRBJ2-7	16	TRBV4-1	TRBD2	CASSPKMSGTSYEQYF	TGCGCCAGCAGCCCCAAAATGAGCGGGACCTCCTACGAGCAGTACTTC
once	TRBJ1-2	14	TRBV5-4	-	CASSLEQVNYGYTF	TGTGCCAGCAGCTTAGAACAGGTCAACTATGGCTACACCTTC
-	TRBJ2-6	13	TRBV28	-	CATSRSGANVLTF	TGTGCCACCTCCCGCTCTGGGGCCAACGTCCTGACTTTC
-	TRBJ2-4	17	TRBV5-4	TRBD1	CASSPGPQGAVKNIQYF	TGTGCCAGCAGCCCGGGTCCGCAGGGGGCTGTCAAAAACATTCAGTACTTC
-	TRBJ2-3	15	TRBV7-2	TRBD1	CASSNRGASTDTQYF	TGTGCCAGCAGCAACAGGGGAGCTAGCACAGATACGCAGTATTTT
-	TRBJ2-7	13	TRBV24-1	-	CATSAYAGDEQYF	TGTGCCACCAGTGCCTACGCCGGGGACGAGCAGTACTTC
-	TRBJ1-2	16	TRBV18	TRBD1	CASSPETGGLLYGYTF	TGTGCCAGCTCACCCGAAACAGGGGGACTTTTATATGGCTACACCTTC
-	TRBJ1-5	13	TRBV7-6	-	CASSPGGNQPQHF	TGTGCCAGCAGCCCGGGGGGCAATCAGCCCCAGCATTTT
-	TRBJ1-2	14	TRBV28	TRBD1	CASSLGIKGARYTF	TGTGCCAGCAGTTTGGGTATAAAGGGGGCTCGCTACACCTTC
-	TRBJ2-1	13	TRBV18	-	CASSPGSYNEQFF	TGTGCCAGCTCACCCGGGTCCTACAATGAGCAGTTCTTC
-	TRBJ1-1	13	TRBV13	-	CASSLGGGTEAFF	TGTGCCAGCAGCTTAGGAGGGGGCACTGAAGCTTTCTTT
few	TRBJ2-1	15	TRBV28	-	CASSWGGRSYNEQFF	TGTGCCAGCAGTTGGGGAGGAAGGTCCTACAATGAGCAGTTCTTC
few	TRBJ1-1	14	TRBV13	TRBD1	CASSGGDRGTEAFF	TGTGCCAGCAGCGGGGGCGACAGGGGGACAGAAGCTTTCTTT
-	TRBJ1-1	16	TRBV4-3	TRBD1	CASSQGSPGGAGEAFF	TGCGCCAGCAGCCAAGGGAGCCCAGGGGGCGCGGGGGAAGCTTTCTTT
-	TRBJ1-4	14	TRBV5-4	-	CASSLGGPNEKLFF	TGTGCCAGCAGCTTAGGGGGTCCTAATGAAAAACTGTTTTTT
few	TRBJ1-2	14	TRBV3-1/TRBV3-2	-	CASSQTRGIYGYTF	TGTGCCAGCAGCCAAACCAGGGGCATCTATGGCTACACCTTC
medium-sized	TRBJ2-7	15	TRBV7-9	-	CASSSPVGRGYEQYF	TGTGCCAGCAGCTCCCCCGTAGGCAGGGGATACGAGCAGTACTTC
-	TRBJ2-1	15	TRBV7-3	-	CASSWGLSGYNEQFF	TGTGCCAGCAGCTGGGGGCTCTCCGGTTACAATGAGCAGTTCTTC
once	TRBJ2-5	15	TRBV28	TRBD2	CASRDSGTGQETQYF	TGTGCCAGCAGAGATAGCGGGACGGGGCAAGAGACCCAGTACTTC
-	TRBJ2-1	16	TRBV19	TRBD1	CASSIGLRGSGNEQFF	TGTGCCAGTAGTATAGGTCTCAGGGGGTCGGGCAATGAGCAGTTCTTC